This T cell receptor (beta chain) derives from a study of blood T cell repertoires in COVID-19. Study-level background: COVID-19 samples, acute and convalescent, were from the United States, Italy and Spain.

CDR1 is MNHEY and CDR2 is SMNVEV in the germline V gene (reference sequence). V lost 3 bases and J lost 6; bases outside the gene matches: 16. The CDR3 runs to 17 residues. Original data processing: The assay estimated nucleated cells by amplifying reference gene primers. Method: immunoSEQ multiplex PCR; TCRdb's copy keeps in-frame clones and lacks some. Clone size and V and J calls were adopted from that table, with D and trimming inferred from the DNA. The sample records approximately 150,000 clones, approximately 88% being singletons. Sequenced input: peripheral blood. This chain connects TRBV27 to TRBJ2-7; TRBD1 matches 8 bases. The TCR was taken from a man aged 70 or older with acute or convalescent COVID-19. DNA for the CDR3: TGTGCCAGCAGTTTTACAGGGGGAGCGGACTTAAGGCTCGAGCAGTACTTC. Protein sequence: CASSFTGGADLRLEQYF.